This section outlines one T cell receptor beta chain sequence together with its context. This specimen comes from a study of blood T cell repertoires in COVID-19. Turning to the study itself: In each case, the material was cDNA or gDNA derived from T cells, B-cell-depleted T cells, or PBMCs.

The J segment lost 7 bases and the V segment lost 3 bases, leaving 9 bases of the junction unmatched. The CDR3 sequence is 16 residues long. The germline V gene has CDR1 SGHTS and CDR2 YDEGEE. Original processing notes: Amplification of reference gene primers was used by the study to estimate nucleated cell counts. The table came from immunoSEQ multiplex PCR; TCRdb's copy has only in-frame clones and leaves some out. The D gene and trimming were derived from the DNA, and the V and J assignments and clone size from that table. The table records roughly 170,000 clones, roughly 85% of them present only once.

The sample was peripheral blood. This sequence originates from a woman in her 70s with acute or convalescent COVID-19. The J gene is TRBJ2-1, the V gene TRBV5-8; 11 bases agree with TRBD2. The CDR3 loop is CASSSDPSGRQNEQFF. Written as DNA, the CDR3 is TGTGCCAGCAGCTCGGATCCTAGCGGGAGGCAAAATGAGCAGTTCTTC.